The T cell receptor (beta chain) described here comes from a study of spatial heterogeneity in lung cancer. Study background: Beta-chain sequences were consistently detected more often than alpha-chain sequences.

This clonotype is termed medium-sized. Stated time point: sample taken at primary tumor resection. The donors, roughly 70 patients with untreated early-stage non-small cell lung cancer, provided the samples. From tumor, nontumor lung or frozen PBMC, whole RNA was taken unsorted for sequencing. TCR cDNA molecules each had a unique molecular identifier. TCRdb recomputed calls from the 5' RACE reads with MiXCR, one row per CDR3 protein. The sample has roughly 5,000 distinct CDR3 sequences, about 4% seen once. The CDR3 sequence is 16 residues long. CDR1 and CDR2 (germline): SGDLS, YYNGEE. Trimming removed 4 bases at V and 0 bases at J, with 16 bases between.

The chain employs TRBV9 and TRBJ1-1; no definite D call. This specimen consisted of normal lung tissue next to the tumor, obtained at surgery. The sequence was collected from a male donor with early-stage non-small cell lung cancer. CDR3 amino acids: CASSSRDSSMNTEAFF. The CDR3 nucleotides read TGTGCCAGCAGCTCCCGAGACTCTTCTATGAACACTGAAGCTTTCTTT. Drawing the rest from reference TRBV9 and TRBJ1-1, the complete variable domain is DSGVTQTPKHLITATGQRVTLRCSPRSGDLSVYWYQQSLDQGLQFLIQYYNGEERAKGNILERFSAQQFPDLHSELNLSSLELGDSALYFCASSSRDSSMNTEAFFGQGTRLTVV.